This entry lists 4 T cell receptor beta chains sequenced from one sample in a study of CD8+ T cells in alopecia areata. As for treatment: oral pan-JAK inhibitor, 5-10 mg twice daily. TCR sequencing used cDNA made by reverse transcription of extracted RNA. This table comes from immunoSEQ multiplex PCR, and its TCRdb copy is limited to in-frame clones, with some not included. The sample has hundreds of thousands of clones, approximately 60% seen once. The source material was CD4+ T cells sorted from blood, sampled at approximately week 52, from a patient treated with tofacitinib. The receptors here all came from a human donor with alopecia areata.

This chain connects TRBV29-1 to TRBJ1-6, with a weak D call TRBD1 (5 bases). V lost 6 bases and J lost 8, with 14 bases in between. The CDR3 has 13 residues. CDR1 SQVTM and CDR2 ANQGSEA come from the germline V gene. The CDR3 here is CSVRGHPDSPLHF. CDR3 nucleotide sequence: TGCAGCGTAAGGGGCCATCCGGATTCACCCCTCCACTTT.

The chain has TRBV5-8 and TRBJ2-7; no clear D. The V gene's germline CDR1 is SGHTS and CDR2 YDEGEE. CDR3 size: 12 residues. Trimming left V 7 bases short and J 2 bases short, with 10 bases between. The CDR3 loop reads CASRTYTYEQYF. For the CDR3, the DNA is TGTGCCAGCCGTACGTATACCTACGAGCAGTACTTC. Drawing the rest from reference TRBV5-8 and TRBJ2-7, the complete variable domain is EAGVTQSPTHLIKTRGQQATLRCSPISGHTSVYWYQQALGLGLQFLLWYDEGEERNRGNFPPRFSGRQFPNYSSELNVNALELEDSALYLCASRTYTYEQYFGPGTRLTVT.

The rearrangement links TRBV4-2 to TRBJ1-3; tentative D call: TRBD1 (5 bases). The germline V gene has CDR1 LGHNA and CDR2 YNFKEQ. The V gene lost 0 bases and the J gene lost 0 bases, with 6 bases spanning the gap. The CDR3 is 15 amino acids. This CDR3 reads CASSQDGTSGNTIYF. In DNA form, the CDR3 reads TGTGCCAGCAGCCAAGATGGGACCTCTGGAAACACCATATATTTT.

The V and J genes are TRBV5-6 and TRBJ2-3, with D perhaps TRBD1 (6 bases). CDR3 length equals 14 residues. Germline V lookup: CDR1 SGHDT, CDR2 YYEEEE. V dropped 2 bases and J dropped 4 bases, with 11 bases sitting between them. The CDR3 is CASSFSQGADTQYF. CDR3 sequence (DNA): TGTGCCAGCAGCTTCTCACAGGGTGCAGATACGCAGTATTTT.